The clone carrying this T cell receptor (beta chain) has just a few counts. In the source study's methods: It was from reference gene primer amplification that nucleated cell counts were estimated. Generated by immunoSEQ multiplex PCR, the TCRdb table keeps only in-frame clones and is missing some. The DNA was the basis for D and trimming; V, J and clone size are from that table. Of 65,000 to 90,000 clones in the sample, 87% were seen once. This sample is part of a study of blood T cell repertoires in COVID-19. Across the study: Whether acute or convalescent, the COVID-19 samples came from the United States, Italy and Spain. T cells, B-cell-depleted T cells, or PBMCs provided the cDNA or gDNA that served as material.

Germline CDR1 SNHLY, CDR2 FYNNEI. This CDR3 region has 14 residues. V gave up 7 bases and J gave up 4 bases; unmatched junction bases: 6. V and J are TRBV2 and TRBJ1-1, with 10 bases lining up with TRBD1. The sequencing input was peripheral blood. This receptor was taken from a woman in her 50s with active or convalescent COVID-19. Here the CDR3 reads CASNGQGGSTEAFF. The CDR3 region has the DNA TGTGCCAGCAATGGACAGGGGGGGAGCACTGAAGCTTTCTTT.